A single sample gave rise to the 9 T cell receptor beta chains below, sequenced in a study of shared clonotypes between healthy human individuals (dated by TCRdb to 2020 to 2022). Libraries were prepared through the immunoSEQ multiplex PCR assay. Drawn from immuneACCESS, this table holds only the in-frame rearrangements with V and J called that TCRdb kept. Clones are partly lost; checked studies trace under half to an unresolved V gene and leave the rest unexplained. This sample gives more than 450,000 clones in total; less than 85% of them show up just once. The ten largest make up 10% to 15% of the sample. Material: PBMCs. The receptors were sampled from a woman in her 40s in good health. Some clones in this sample may be carry-over from other donors' samples.

This sequence joins TRBV14 and TRBJ2-7; tentatively, D is TRBD2 (6 bases). Germline-derived CDR1 and CDR2 are SGHDN and FVKESK. Trimming left V 0 bases short and J 2 bases short, with 23 bases between. The CDR3 totals 19 residues. CDR3 region: CASSQEGIVGGPRTYEQYF. The CDR3 region has the DNA TGTGCCAGCAGCCAAGAGGGGATCGTTGGAGGGCCCCGTACCTACGAGCAGTACTTC.

This rearrangement joins TRBV7-2 to TRBJ2-1; TRBD2 matches at 7 bases. With 5 bases clipped from V and 5 bases from J, the junction kept 9 bases outside the gene matches. Germline V gene data show CDR1 as SGHTA and CDR2 as FQGNSA. This CDR3 spans 15 amino acids. The CDR3 sequence is CASSRSSSGDNEQFF. The DNA of the CDR3 is TGTGCCAGCAGCAGGAGTTCTAGCGGTGACAATGAGCAGTTCTTC. The whole variable domain, filled in from reference TRBV7-2 and TRBJ2-1, reads GAGVSQSPSNKVTEKGKDVELRCDPISGHTALYWYRQSLGQGLEFLIYFQGNSAPDKSGLPSDRFSAERTGGSVSTLTIQRTQQEDSAVYLCASSRSSSGDNEQFFGPGTRLTVL.

This chain links TRBV7-3 with TRBJ2-5, with D possibly TRBD1 on 6 matching bases. V was shortened by 2 bases and J by 4 bases, with 11 bases between the two germline ends. This CDR3 has 14 residues. Germline loops: CDR1 SGHTA, CDR2 FQGTGA. CDR3 in amino acids: CASSLEDSRETQYF. Here the CDR3 DNA reads TGTGCCAGCAGCTTAGAGGACAGTCGAGAGACCCAGTACTTC.

The rearrangement uses TRBV2 and TRBJ1-3; D gene ambiguous. Germline CDR1 is SNHLY and CDR2 is FYNNEI. The V and J ends lost 1 base and 5 bases respectively, with 6 bases between them. The CDR3 has 13 amino acids. The CDR3 sequence: CASSEETRNTIYF. DNA for the CDR3: TGTGCCAGCAGTGAAGAGACCCGAAACACCATATATTTT.

The chain is built from TRBV5-1 and TRBJ1-1, with D uncertain. Trimming removed 4 bases from V and 2 bases from J, with 12 bases in between. Germline lookup yields CDR1 SGHRS and CDR2 YFSETQ. This CDR3 is built from 14 residues. The CDR3 is CASSALQSNTEAFF. The CDR3 DNA is TGCGCCAGCAGCGCGCTACAGAGCAACACTGAAGCTTTCTTT.

V usage is TRBV28 and J usage is TRBJ1-1; unclear D gene. This CDR3 is built from 13 residues. Trimming pared 3 bases from V and 2 bases from J, leaving 7 bases between. Germline CDR1 reads MDHEN; CDR2 reads SYDVKM. For the CDR3, the DNA is TGTGCCAGCAGTTTTGACGGAAACACTGAAGCTTTCTTT. Protein: CASSFDGNTEAFF.

The rearrangement joins TRBV19 to TRBJ2-1, with D perhaps given as TRBD1 or TRBD2 (5 bases each). This CDR3 region has 13 residues. The V gene's germline CDR1 is LNHDA and CDR2 SQIVND (reference sequence). The V gene lost 4 bases and the J gene lost 8 bases, with 12 bases spanning the gap. The CDR3 here is CASSRWGIDEQFF. CDR3 nucleotides: TGTGCCAGTAGTAGGTGGGGGATCGATGAGCAGTTCTTC.

The genes are TRBV6-5 and TRBJ2-5; 11 positions agree with TRBD1. This CDR3 region has 15 residues. The V gene end was trimmed by 6 bases and the J gene end by 4 bases; junction bases not matched to a gene: 7. Germline V gene lookup returns CDR1 MNHEY and CDR2 SVGAGI. The CDR3 spells CASSRTGGRGETQYF. The DNA for the CDR3 is TGTGCCAGCAGCCGGACAGGGGGCAGAGGAGAGACCCAGTACTTC.

The V call is TRBV7-2, the J call TRBJ2-1; 8 nucleotides match TRBD2. The V and J ends lost 0 bases and 1 base, in that order; junction bases with no gene match: 5. Germline V CDR1 and CDR2: SGHTA, FQGNSA. The CDR3 consists of 17 residues. The CDR3 is CASSLARGGRSYNEQFF. The CDR3 DNA follows: TGTGCCAGCAGCTTAGCGCGGGGCGGGAGGTCCTACAATGAGCAGTTCTTC.